Shown below are 31 T cell receptor beta chains from a single sample sequenced in a study of blood T cell repertoires in COVID-19. Sequencing used immunoSEQ multiplex PCR; TCRdb keeps in-frame clones, though not all of them. The sample has 180,000 or so clones; about 81% are singletons. Sequencing was done on a sample of peripheral blood. These receptors originate from a woman in her seventies with acute or convalescent COVID-19.

V and J are TRBV9 and TRBJ2-2; D gene unclear. Per germline, CDR1 SGDLS and CDR2 YYNGEE. The CDR3 is 15 amino acids. Between the trimmed V and J ends, which lost 0 bases and 2 bases, there was a span of 8 bases. CDR3 nucleotide sequence: TGTGCCAGCAGCGTAGGCCTAGAAAACACCGGGGAGCTGTTTTTT. Translation: CASSVGLENTGELFF.

The rearrangement uses TRBV28 and TRBJ1-1; no definite D call. V was cut by 5 bases and J by 1 base, with 11 bases left in between. This CDR3 comprises 14 residues. The germline gives CDR1 MDHEN, CDR2 SYDVKM. CDR3 in DNA: TGTGCCAGCAGTCTAACGACAAAGAACACTGAAGCTTTCTTT. It encodes CASSLTTKNTEAFF. The full variable domain, with the rest looked up from reference TRBV28 and TRBJ1-1, is DVKVTQSSRYLVKRTGEKVFLECVQDMDHENMFWYRQDPGLGLRLIYFSYDVKMKEKGDIPEGYSVSREKKERFSLILESASTNQTSMYLCASSLTTKNTEAFFGQGTRLTVV.

The rearrangement links TRBV28 to TRBJ1-1; 10 bases agree with TRBD1. Germline V gives CDR1 MDHEN, CDR2 SYDVKM. The V gene end was trimmed by 10 bases and the J gene end by 0 bases; junction bases not matched to a gene: 8. The CDR3 extends over 15 amino acids. The CDR3 DNA reads TGTGCCACCGGACAGGGGGGAAACATGAACACTGAAGCTTTCTTT. Translation gives CATGQGGNMNTEAFF.

The rearrangement links TRBV28 to TRBJ2-2, with a weak D call TRBD1 (5 bases). Between the trimmed V and J ends, which lost 5 bases and 4 bases, there was a span of 17 bases. This CDR3 is 16 amino acids long. Per germline, CDR1 MDHEN and CDR2 SYDVKM. CDR3 nucleotides: TGTGCCAGCAGTCCTCAGGGTGTTGTTGGCACCGGGGAGCTGTTTTTT. It encodes CASSPQGVVGTGELFF.

This clone was seen only a few times. The rearrangement uses TRBV12-3 or TRBV12-4 and TRBJ1-2; a possible D gene is TRBD1 (5 bases). The CDR3 is made up of 12 amino acids. Trimming stripped 6 bases from V and 4 bases from J, with 9 bases between. As DNA, the CDR3 is TGTGCCAGCAGCCAGGGTGCCTATGGCTACACCTTC. It encodes CASSQGAYGYTF.

CDR3 residues: CASSLVGSGGRDTQYF. CDR3 DNA sequence: TGTGCCAGCAGCTTAGTAGGATCGGGGGGACGAGATACGCAGTATTTT. The chain is built from TRBV7-2 and TRBJ2-3; the match to TRBD2 covers 7 bases. In germline, CDR1 is SGHTA, CDR2 FQGNSA. The CDR3 extends over 16 amino acids. J lost 5 bases, V lost 1 base, and 9 bases had no gene match.

The chain employs TRBV3-1 (or the pseudogene TRBV3-2) and TRBJ1-6; TRBD1 aligns across 10 bases. The germline V gene encodes CDR1 LGHDT and CDR2 YNNKEL (reference sequence). The CDR3 has 14 residues. Unmatched junction bases numbered 4, after V lost 6 bases and J lost 8 bases. CDR3 coding DNA: TGTGCCAGCAGTCGGGACAGGGGTTATTCACCCCTCCACTTT. This encodes CASSRDRGYSPLHF.

The chain recombines TRBV7-6 with TRBJ2-3, with no clear D. The CDR3 consists of 12 residues. V lost 1 base and J 6 bases, leaving 5 bases between the germline ends. The germline V gene has CDR1 SGHVS and CDR2 FNYEAQ. CDR3 region: CASSLDRDTQYF. As DNA, the CDR3 is TGTGCCAGCAGCTTAGACCGGGATACGCAGTATTTT.

The chain recombines TRBV3-1 (or the pseudogene TRBV3-2) with TRBJ2-2, with 7 bases that match TRBD1. After removal of 7 bases from V and 7 bases from J, the junction contained 21 bases not matched to a gene. The CDR3 contains 18 residues. Germline loops: CDR1 LGHDT, CDR2 YNNKEL (reference sequence). Here the CDR3 reads CASIARRTGLLGGGELFF. For the CDR3, the DNA is TGTGCCAGCATCGCACGTCGGACAGGCCTTTTAGGGGGCGGGGAGCTGTTTTTT.

This rearrangement joins TRBV5-4 to TRBJ2-3; 10 bases are a match to TRBD2. V was pared by 0 bases and J by 2 bases, with 6 bases of the junction left unmatched. This CDR3 is built from 17 residues. Per the germline V gene, CDR1 is SGHNT and CDR2 is YYREEE (reference sequence). The CDR3 DNA reads TGTGCCAGCAGCTTGGGGGGGCTAGCGGGGGTCACAGATACGCAGTATTTT. It specifies CASSLGGLAGVTDTQYF.

V is TRBV18 and J is TRBJ1-1, with TRBD1 as a possible D gene (5 bases). Germline V gives CDR1 KGHSH, CDR2 LQKENI. Trimming removed 5 bases at V and 5 bases at J, with 15 bases between. This CDR3 is built from 14 residues. The CDR3 region has the DNA TGTGCCAGCTCATCTGACCCGCAGGGTACTGAAGCTTTCTTT. Encoded protein: CASSSDPQGTEAFF.

The J gene is TRBJ1-2, the V gene TRBV3-1 (or the pseudogene TRBV3-2); TRBD1 matches 7 bases. The CDR3 consists of 14 residues. Trimming at V came to 4 bases and at J to 5 bases, leaving 7 bases not matched to a gene. The V gene's germline CDR1 is LGHDT and CDR2 YNNKEL (reference sequence). The chain's CDR3 is CASSPGTVFYGYTF. The CDR3 DNA follows: TGTGCCAGCAGCCCCGGGACAGTTTTTTATGGCTACACCTTC.

The sample holds a few counts of this clone. The chain joins TRBV9 to TRBJ2-5, with a weak D call TRBD1 (6 bases). There are 13 residues in the CDR3. Germline V gene sequence: CDR1 SGDLS, CDR2 YYNGEE. V was cut by 3 bases and J by 2 bases, with 8 bases left in between. CDR3 residues: CASSAGQQETQYF. As DNA, the CDR3 is TGTGCCAGCAGCGCTGGACAGCAAGAGACCCAGTACTTC.

The chain recombines TRBV6-5 with TRBJ1-5, with D uncertain. Trimming left V 5 bases short and J 4 bases short, with 6 bases between. This CDR3 comprises 12 residues. Germline-derived CDR1 and CDR2 are MNHEY and SVGAGI. The CDR3 here is CASSQANQPQHF. The CDR3 DNA reads TGTGCCAGCAGTCAGGCTAATCAGCCCCAGCATTTT.

The gene calls are TRBV4-1 and TRBJ1-5, with D perhaps TRBD1 (6 bases). The CDR3 is made up of 15 amino acids. Germline V CDR1 and CDR2: MGHRA, YSYEKL. V was trimmed by 0 bases and J by 7 bases, leaving 13 bases between them. Here the CDR3 reads CASSQESGHLQPQHF. The DNA for the CDR3 is TGCGCCAGCAGCCAAGAGTCGGGACATCTGCAGCCCCAGCATTTT.

This clone was counted between two and nine times. The chain is built from TRBV7-8 and TRBJ2-7; 9 positions match TRBD2. The CDR3 contains 15 residues. J gave up 2 bases and V 3 bases, and 5 bases lay outside the gene matches. Germline lookup yields CDR1 SGHVS and CDR2 FQNEAQ. The chain's CDR3 is CASSFLASGAYEQYF. CDR3 in DNA: TGTGCCAGCAGCTTCTTGGCTAGCGGGGCCTACGAGCAGTACTTC.

This chain connects TRBV27 to TRBJ2-7, with 9 bases identical to TRBD2. CDR1 is MNHEY and CDR2 is SMNVEV in the germline V gene (reference sequence). With 3 bases clipped from V and 3 bases from J, the junction kept 3 bases outside the gene matches. This CDR3 is built from 14 residues. In nucleotides, the CDR3 is TGTGCCAGCAGTTTCCTGACTAGCGGCTACGAGCAGTACTTC. Encoded protein: CASSFLTSGYEQYF.

The chain combines TRBV28 with TRBJ1-4, with TRBD1 identical over 8 bases. CDR3 length: 16 amino acids. CDR1 is MDHEN, CDR2 SYDVKM, per germline. J gave up 8 bases and V 5 bases, and 13 bases lay outside the gene matches. The CDR3, as DNA: TGTGCCAGCAGTCCGGACAGGGATGAGGAGGAGGAAAAACTGTTTTTT. This codes for CASSPDRDEEEEKLFF.

This chain joins TRBV6-5 and TRBJ1-1, with a weak D call TRBD1 (6 bases). The length of the CDR3 is 15 residues. The germline V gene has CDR1 MNHEY and CDR2 SVGAGI. Between the trimmed V and J ends, which lost 5 bases and 2 bases, there was a span of 15 bases. CDR3 coding DNA: TGTGCCAGCAGTAGCGGGGGGCAGGGAAACACTGAAGCTTTCTTT. Protein sequence: CASSSGGQGNTEAFF.

J is TRBJ1-2 and V is TRBV11-2; maybe TRBD1 (6 bases). The germline V and J ends were trimmed by 1 base and 4 bases, with 13 bases remaining between them. Looked up from germline, CDR1 is SGHAT and CDR2 is FQNNGV. The CDR3 runs to 15 residues. DNA of the CDR3: TGTGCCAGCAGCTTAGCCGGACAGACCCTCTATGGCTACACCTTC. This codes for CASSLAGQTLYGYTF. The entire variable domain, with the rest obtained from reference TRBV11-2 and TRBJ1-2, is as follows: EAGVAQSPRYKIIEKRQSVAFWCNPISGHATLYWYQQILGQGPKLLIQFQNNGVVDDSQLPKDRFSAERLKGVDSTLKIQPAKLEDSAVYLCASSLAGQTLYGYTFGSGTRLTVV.

The CDR3 spells CATSEPVEGNSLNEQFF. CDR3 DNA: TGTGCCACCAGTGAACCGGTGGAGGGGAACTCCTTAAATGAGCAGTTCTTC. The gene calls are TRBV24-1 and TRBJ2-1; D is perhaps TRBD2 (6 bases). Trimming stripped 4 bases from V and 7 bases from J, with 22 bases between. CDR1 is KGHDR, CDR2 SFDVKD, per germline. CDR3 size: 17 residues.

The chain links TRBV12-3 or TRBV12-4 to TRBJ1-1, with no clear D. Trimming left V 5 bases short and J 7 bases short, with 8 bases between. This CDR3 has 11 residues. CDR3: CASSIRGEAFF. The CDR3 DNA reads as TGTGCCAGCAGTATTCGGGGTGAAGCTTTCTTT.

This clone was observed a handful of times. For the CDR3, the DNA is TGTGCCAGCAGCCCGAGACTGGACTACAATGAGCAGTTCTTC. This encodes CASSPRLDYNEQFF. This sequence joins TRBV7-2 and TRBJ2-1; no clear D. CDR3 length: 14 residues. Trimming stripped 5 bases from V and 3 bases from J, with 11 bases between. Germline V CDR1 and CDR2: SGHTA, FQGNSA.

The rearrangement uses TRBV6-5 and TRBJ1-2, with TRBD1 matching over 8 bases. Germline CDR1 MNHEY, CDR2 SVGAGI. Trimming cost V 9 bases and J 4 bases; bases outside gene matches: 7. This CDR3 region has 13 residues. The CDR3 here is CASTGGPIYGYTF. The DNA for the CDR3 is TGTGCCAGTACAGGGGGACCAATCTATGGCTACACCTTC.

This clone was recorded only once. The V call is TRBV5-1, the J call TRBJ1-1, with D hard to call. Looked up from germline, CDR1 is SGHRS and CDR2 is YFSETQ. V was trimmed by 0 bases and J by 3 bases, leaving 15 bases between them. The CDR3 runs to 16 residues. Here the CDR3 reads CASSLAGGGPHTEAFF. CDR3 DNA: TGCGCCAGCAGCTTGGCCGGCGGTGGTCCACACACTGAAGCTTTCTTT. Together with reference TRBV5-1 and TRBJ1-1, the CDR3 gives the full variable domain: KAGVTQTPRYLIKTRGQQVTLSCSPISGHRSVSWYQQTPGQGLQFLFEYFSETQRNKGNFPGRFSGRQFSNSRSEMNVSTLELGDSALYLCASSLAGGGPHTEAFFGQGTRLTVV.

This sequence joins TRBV6-2 or TRBV6-3 and TRBJ2-1; 10 nucleotides match TRBD2. V dropped 4 bases and J dropped 8; count of bases not matched to a gene: 5. The CDR3 contains 14 residues. The germline gives CDR1 MNHEY, CDR2 SVGEGT. The CDR3, as DNA: TGTGCCAGCAGTTCCAGGACTAGCGGCGATGAGCAGTTCTTC. The encoded protein is CASSSRTSGDEQFF.

The genes are TRBV5-4 and TRBJ2-6; TRBD1 matches 7 bases. CDR1 is SGHNT and CDR2 is YYREEE in the germline V gene (reference sequence). The CDR3 spans 15 residues. J lost 0 bases, V lost 4 bases, and 1 base had no gene match. CDR3: CASSRTGSGANVLTF. Here the CDR3 DNA reads TGTGCCAGCAGCCGGACAGGCTCTGGGGCCAACGTCCTGACTTTC.

V usage is TRBV7-2 and J usage is TRBJ2-3; possibly TRBD2 for D (6 bases). This CDR3 comprises 14 residues. V was cut by 1 base and J by 9 bases, with 14 bases left in between. Germline values: CDR1 SGHTA, CDR2 FQGNSA. The CDR3 is CASSLGASAGTQYF. The CDR3 bases are TGTGCCAGCAGCTTAGGAGCATCTGCGGGGACGCAGTATTTT.

This clone was seen a handful of times. The genes are TRBV2 and TRBJ1-6, with a weak D call TRBD1 (5 bases). V was shortened by 6 bases and J by 4 bases, with 16 bases between the two germline ends. The V gene's germline CDR1 is SNHLY and CDR2 FYNNEI. The CDR3 totals 16 residues. The CDR3 here is CASSQRDLTYNSPLHF. In nucleotides, the CDR3 is TGTGCCAGCAGCCAACGGGACTTAACATATAATTCACCCCTCCACTTT.

The CDR3 DNA reads as TGTGCCACCAGCGACAGGTCGAACACCGGGGAGCTGTTTTTT. Its translation is CATSDRSNTGELFF. The rearrangement uses TRBV15 and TRBJ2-2; D possibly corresponds to TRBD1 (6 bases). Trimming removed 5 bases from V and 0 bases from J, with 7 bases in between. In germline, CDR1 is LNHNV, CDR2 YYDKDF (reference sequence). The CDR3 covers 14 residues.

The rearrangement uses TRBV5-8 and TRBJ2-2; the D is unclear. The CDR3 covers 16 residues. Germline V CDR1 and CDR2: SGHTS, YDEGEE. The V and J ends lost 10 bases and 2 bases respectively, with 21 bases between them. The CDR3, as DNA: TGTGCCGTGAACCGGGTCCAACGGCAAAACACCGGGGAGCTGTTTTTT. This codes for CAVNRVQRQNTGELFF.